This is a list of T cell receptor beta chains from one sample in a study of blood T cells in healthy people across ages. MiXCR was run by TCRdb on the 5' RACE reads, yielding one entry per CDR3 protein. The sample consists of hundreds of thousands of distinct CDR3 sequences, 46% of them appearing once. Sequenced sample: blood. The receptors here all came from a man aged 80 or over in good health. Both conserved end residues are part of each CDR3. A D gene is named only where the DNA matches it firmly. Some rows have no size entry. The others give once, few or many, or a class for an expanded clone.

v_gene: TRBV7-8; abundance: NA; j_gene: TRBJ2-1; d_gene: NA; CDR3nt: TGTGCCAGCAGCCAGACTAGCTCCTACAATGAGCAGTTCTTC; CDR3aa: CASSQTSSYNEQFF
v_gene: TRBV20-1; abundance: few; j_gene: TRBJ1-5; d_gene: TRBD1; CDR3nt: TGCAGTGCCATGACAGGGGGCTTTTGGCAGCCCCAGCATTTT; CDR3aa: CSAMTGGFWQPQHF
v_gene: TRBV18; abundance: NA; j_gene: TRBJ2-5; d_gene: NA; CDR3nt: TGTGCCAGCTCACAGGGACGGCAGCTCCAAGAGACCCAGTACTTC; CDR3aa: CASSQGRQLQETQYF
v_gene: TRBV5-1; abundance: NA; j_gene: TRBJ2-5; d_gene: NA; CDR3nt: TGCGCCAGCAGCTTGGTGGCGGCGGTACATAATCGTCAAACCTACAATGAGCAGTACTTC; CDR3aa: CASSLVAAVHNRQTYNEQYF
v_gene: TRBV5-1; abundance: many; j_gene: TRBJ2-1; d_gene: NA; CDR3nt: TGCGCCAGCAGCTTGTTAGCGGTTAGCTCCTACAATGAGCAGTTCTTC; CDR3aa: CASSLLAVSSYNEQFF
v_gene: TRBV24-1; abundance: NA; j_gene: TRBJ2-5; d_gene: TRBD1; CDR3nt: TGTGCCACCAGTGATTTAGGGGACAGGAGGGGAGAGACCCAGTACTTC; CDR3aa: CATSDLGDRRGETQYF
v_gene: TRBV6-2/TRBV6-3; abundance: NA; j_gene: TRBJ2-1; d_gene: NA; CDR3nt: TGTGCCAGCAGCGAGAGGCGGGGCTCCTACAATGAGCAGTTCTTC; CDR3aa: CASSERRGSYNEQFF
v_gene: TRBV7-2; abundance: few; j_gene: TRBJ2-3; d_gene: NA; CDR3nt: TGTGCCAGCAGCTTAGACAGATCCCGCACAGATACGCAGTATTTT; CDR3aa: CASSLDRSRTDTQYF
v_gene: TRBV5-1; abundance: once; j_gene: TRBJ1-2; d_gene: NA; CDR3nt: TGCGCCAGCAACTTGGGAGGGAACCGGGACTATGGCTACACCTTC; CDR3aa: CASNLGGNRDYGYTF
v_gene: TRBV29-1; abundance: NA; j_gene: TRBJ2-2; d_gene: NA; CDR3nt: TGCAGCGCCCCCATAGGGGCCAACACCGGGGAGCTGTTTTTT; CDR3aa: CSAPIGANTGELFF